The next 8 T cell receptor beta chains were all read from a single sample in a study of PD-1 blockade in classical Hodgkin lymphoma. Noted time point: cycle 4 day 1 (C4D1), after 6 weeks of nivolumab. All the patients suffered relapse after autologous stem cell transplantation, and brentuximab vedotin exposure differed. Sequencing was performed with immunoSEQ multiplex PCR; in TCRdb, only in-frame clones are kept and a portion is missing. Of roughly 48,000 clones in the sample, 86% were seen once. The material was peripheral blood mononuclear cells (PBMCs), obtained before the fourth cycle of nivolumab. The receptor set was obtained from a human donor with classical Hodgkin lymphoma.

This clone was seen a few times. The chain links TRBV19 to TRBJ2-5; 12 bases agree with TRBD2. Unmatched junction bases numbered 4, after V lost 3 bases and J lost 5 bases. The CDR3 runs 15 residues. The germline V gene encodes CDR1 LNHDA and CDR2 SQIVND (reference sequence). The CDR3 coding sequence is TGTGCCAGTAGTATCGCTAGCGGGGGGGCCGAGACCCAGTACTTC. Protein sequence: CASSIASGGAETQYF.

The V gene is TRBV4-3, the J gene TRBJ2-7; 7 bases match TRBD1. This CDR3 contains 16 residues. V lost 0 bases, J lost 4 bases, and 9 bases stayed unmatched. The germline V gene encodes CDR1 LGHNA and CDR2 YSLEER. The CDR3 nucleotides read TGCGCCAGCAGCCAAGATCTCCAGGGGGACCCTTACGAGCAGTACTTC. Translating gives CASSQDLQGDPYEQYF.

The chain joins TRBV5-1 to TRBJ2-7, with 10 bases identical to TRBD2. Germline V gene data show CDR1 as SGHRS and CDR2 as YFSETQ. The CDR3 loop spans 18 amino acids. V lost 3 bases to trimming and J lost 4 bases; unmatched junction nucleotides: 16. The DNA of the CDR3 is TGCGCCAGCAGCTCGGACCGCGCCACTAGCGGGATTTTTTACGAGCAGTACTTC. Protein: CASSSDRATSGIFYEQYF. Combining the CDR3 with reference TRBV5-1 and TRBJ2-7 gives the whole variable domain KAGVTQTPRYLIKTRGQQVTLSCSPISGHRSVSWYQQTPGQGLQFLFEYFSETQRNKGNFPGRFSGRQFSNSRSEMNVSTLELGDSALYLCASSSDRATSGIFYEQYFGPGTRLTVT.

Here the CDR3 DNA reads TGCGCCAGCAGCGTTTCAGGGCCAGATAGCAATCAGCCCCAGCATTTT. It is translated as CASSVSGPDSNQPQHF. The chain couples TRBV5-1 to TRBJ1-5, with D perhaps TRBD1 (5 bases). The CDR3 spans 16 residues. Per the germline V gene, CDR1 is SGHRS and CDR2 is YFSETQ. Trimming took 4 bases from V and 0 from J, leaving 14 bases between them.

The chain is built from TRBV19 and TRBJ1-3, with D hard to call. The CDR3 spans 14 residues. V gave up 4 bases and J gave up 0 bases, with 7 bases separating them. Germline CDR1 LNHDA, CDR2 SQIVND (reference sequence). In nucleotides, the CDR3 is TGTGCCAGTAGTACAAGCAACTCTGGAAACACCATATATTTT. This codes for CASSTSNSGNTIYF.

V gene TRBV2 combines with J gene TRBJ2-7; D not resolved. The ends were cut back, 1 base at V and 6 bases at J, with 7 bases in the middle. CDR1 SNHLY and CDR2 FYNNEI come from the germline V gene. The CDR3 contains 12 residues. The CDR3 sequence is CASSEEWGEQYF. In DNA form, the CDR3 reads TGTGCCAGCAGTGAAGAGTGGGGCGAGCAGTACTTC.

J is TRBJ1-5 and V is TRBV7-2, with a tentative D call TRBD1 (5 bases). CDR1 and CDR2 (germline): SGHTA, FQGNSA. The CDR3 loop spans 15 amino acids. Trimming removed 2 bases at V and 1 base at J, with 9 bases between. CDR3: CASSLRGGSNQPQHF. The CDR3 DNA reads as TGTGCCAGCAGCTTAAGGGGCGGCAGCAATCAGCCCCAGCATTTT.

Here the CDR3 DNA reads TGTGCCAGCGAGTACTCTGGAAACACCATATATTTT. It yields the protein CASEYSGNTIYF. The rearrangement joins TRBV7-3 to TRBJ1-3, with no clear D. The CDR3 length is 12 residues. Germline CDR1 reads SGHTA; CDR2 reads FQGTGA. V was pared by 8 bases and J by 0 bases, with 5 bases between.